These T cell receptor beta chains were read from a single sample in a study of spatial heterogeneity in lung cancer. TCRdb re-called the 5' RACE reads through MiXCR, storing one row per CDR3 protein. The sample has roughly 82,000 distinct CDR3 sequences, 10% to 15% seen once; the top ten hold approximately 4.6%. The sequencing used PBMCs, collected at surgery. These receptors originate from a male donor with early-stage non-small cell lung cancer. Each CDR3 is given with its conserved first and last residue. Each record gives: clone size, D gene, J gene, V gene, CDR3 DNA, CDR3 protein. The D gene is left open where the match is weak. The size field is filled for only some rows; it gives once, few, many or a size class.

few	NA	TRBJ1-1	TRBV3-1	TGTGCCAGCAGCCAAGGATGGGTGGGCACTGAAGCTTTCTTT	CASSQGWVGTEAFF
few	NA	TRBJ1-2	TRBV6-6	TGTGCCAGCAGTTACTCGAGGACAGAAAACTATGGCTACACCTTC	CASSYSRTENYGYTF
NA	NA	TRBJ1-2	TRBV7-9	TGTGCCAGCAGCGGTTTTAACATCGGTTATGGCTACACCTTC	CASSGFNIGYGYTF
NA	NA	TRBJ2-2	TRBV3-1	TGTGCCAGCATGCCTCCGAACACCGGGGAGCTGTTTTTT	CASMPPNTGELFF
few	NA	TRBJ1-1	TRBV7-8	TGTGCCAGCAGCTTAGTCGGGGGCGTTGGCACTGAAGCTTTCTTT	CASSLVGGVGTEAFF
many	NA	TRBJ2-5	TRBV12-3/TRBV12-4	TGTGCCAGCAGTCTCCGGGACCGAGAGACCCAGTACTTC	CASSLRDRETQYF
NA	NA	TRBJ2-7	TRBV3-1	TGTGCCAGCAGCCGATCGGACGGCGAGCAGTACTTC	CASSRSDGEQYF
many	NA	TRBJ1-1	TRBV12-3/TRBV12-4	TGTGCCAGCGGGCAGAACACTGAAGCTTTCTTT	CASGQNTEAFF
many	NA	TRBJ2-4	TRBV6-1	TGTGCCAGCAGTGAAACCTCATGGATGACCAAAAACATTCAGTACTTC	CASSETSWMTKNIQYF
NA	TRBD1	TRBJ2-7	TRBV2	TGTGCCAGCAGACAGGGGACAGGGAGCTCCTACGAGCAGTACTTC	CASRQGTGSSYEQYF
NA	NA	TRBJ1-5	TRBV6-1	TGTGCCAGCAGGGGGGGAAGCGGCAATCAGCCCCAGCATTTT	CASRGGSGNQPQHF
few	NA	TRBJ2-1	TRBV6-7	TGTGCCAGCAGTTACCCTAAAGGGGAAGGGGGCAATGAGCAGTTCTTC	CASSYPKGEGGNEQFF
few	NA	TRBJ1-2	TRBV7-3	TGTGCCAGCAGCCCCAGAGACCTCAGACATGGCTACACCTTC	CASSPRDLRHGYTF
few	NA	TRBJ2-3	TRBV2	TGTGCCAGCACCTTACTAGCTTCCCCAGATACGCAGTATTTT	CASTLLASPDTQYF
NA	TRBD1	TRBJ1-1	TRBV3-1	TGTGCCAGCAGCCTGGGACAGGGCCAGGGGACTGAAGCTTTCTTT	CASSLGQGQGTEAFF
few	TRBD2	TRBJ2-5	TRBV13	TGTGCCAGCAACAAAGCGGGAGAGAAAGGGACCCAGTACTTC	CASNKAGEKGTQYF
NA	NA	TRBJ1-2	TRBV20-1	TGCAGTGCAGCAGGGGCTACGCGCTACACCTTC	CSAAGATRYTF
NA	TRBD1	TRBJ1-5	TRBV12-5	TGTGCTAGTGCTCCTCCCCAGGGGGGGGGCAATCAGCCCCAGCATTTT	CASAPPQGGGNQPQHF
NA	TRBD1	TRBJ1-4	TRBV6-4	TGTGCCAGCAGCGAATATCCTACAGGGGCCTTTTCTAATTATGAAAAACTGTTTTTT	CASSEYPTGAFSNYEKLFF
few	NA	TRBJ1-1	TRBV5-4	TGTGCCAGCAGCTTGGCCGGGGCCCGCAGGGACACTGAAGCTTTCTTT	CASSLAGARRDTEAFF
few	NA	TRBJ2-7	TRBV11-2	TGTGCCAGCAGCCCGCCAGGGGCCAGGGAGCAGTACTTC	CASSPPGAREQYF
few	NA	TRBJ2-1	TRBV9	TGTGCCAGCAGCGTAGAGGAGGGAACCTACAATGAGCAGTTCTTC	CASSVEEGTYNEQFF
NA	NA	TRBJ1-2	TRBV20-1	TGCAGTGCTAGAGTAGAAAGGAATTATGGCTACACCTTC	CSARVERNYGYTF
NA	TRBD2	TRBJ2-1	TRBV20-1	TGCAGTGCTAGAGATTCAGGGGTAGCGGGAGGGGTGGAGCAGTTCTTC	CSARDSGVAGGVEQFF
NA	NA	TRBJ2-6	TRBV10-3	TGTGCCATCAGCGTTGGGGCCTACGGCTGGGGCTCTGGGGCCAACGTCCTGACTTTC	CAISVGAYGWGSGANVLTF
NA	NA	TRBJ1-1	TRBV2	TGTGCCAGTATCCTCTTGGGAGGGGTCACTGAAGCTTTCTTT	CASILLGGVTEAFF
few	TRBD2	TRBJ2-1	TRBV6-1	TGTGCCAGCAGTGAAAATTTGGGGAGGGCCCCCTACAATGAGCAGTTCTTC	CASSENLGRAPYNEQFF
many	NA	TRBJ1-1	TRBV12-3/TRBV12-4	TGTGCCAGCAGCAGGACTTTGAACACTGAAGCTTTCTTT	CASSRTLNTEAFF
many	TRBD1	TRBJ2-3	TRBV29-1	TGCAGCGCGTCTCAGGGGGAGACAGATACGCAGTATTTT	CSASQGETDTQYF
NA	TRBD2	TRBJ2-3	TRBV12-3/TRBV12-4	TGTGCCAGCAGTTCCCGGGGGGTTGATACGCAGTATTTT	CASSSRGVDTQYF
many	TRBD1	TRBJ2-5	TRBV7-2	TGTGCCAGCAGCTTGGGGGACAGGGGGCTCGGGGAGACCCAGTACTTC	CASSLGDRGLGETQYF
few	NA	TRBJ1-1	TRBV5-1	TGCGCCAGCAGCTTGGAGGCAGGGACGAACACTGAAGCTTTCTTT	CASSLEAGTNTEAFF
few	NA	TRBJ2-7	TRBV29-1	TGTGGAATTCGTTCTAGCTCCTACGAGCAGTACTTC	CGIRSSSYEQYF
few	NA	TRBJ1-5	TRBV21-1	TGTGCCAGCAGCAAAAGGGAACACTATAGCAATCAGCCCCAGCATTTT	CASSKREHYSNQPQHF
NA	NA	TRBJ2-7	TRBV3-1	TGTGCCAGCAGCCAAGTTCTAACAGGGTACCAGTACTTC	CASSQVLTGYQYF
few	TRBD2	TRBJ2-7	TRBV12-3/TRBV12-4	TGTGCCAGCTCCCCGCCCCGGGGACTAGCCTCCTACGAGCAGTACTTC	CASSPPRGLASYEQYF
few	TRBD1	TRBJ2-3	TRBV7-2	TGTGCCAGCAGCTTTTTCCCCGGTGGACAGGGTGGTGCAGATACGCAGTATTTT	CASSFFPGGQGGADTQYF
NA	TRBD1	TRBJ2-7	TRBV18	TGTGCCAGCTCTCCCGGGACAGGGCCCGGCGAGCAGTACTTC	CASSPGTGPGEQYF
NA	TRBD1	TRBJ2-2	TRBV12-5	TGTGCTAGTGGTTTTACCGGGACAGATTACACCGGGGAGCTGTTTTTT	CASGFTGTDYTGELFF
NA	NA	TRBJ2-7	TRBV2	TGTGCCAGCAGACCTAGTGAGTACGAGCAGTACTTC	CASRPSEYEQYF
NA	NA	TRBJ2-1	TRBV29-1	TGCAGCGTCAAACAGGGTTTCAATGAGCAGTTCTTC	CSVKQGFNEQFF